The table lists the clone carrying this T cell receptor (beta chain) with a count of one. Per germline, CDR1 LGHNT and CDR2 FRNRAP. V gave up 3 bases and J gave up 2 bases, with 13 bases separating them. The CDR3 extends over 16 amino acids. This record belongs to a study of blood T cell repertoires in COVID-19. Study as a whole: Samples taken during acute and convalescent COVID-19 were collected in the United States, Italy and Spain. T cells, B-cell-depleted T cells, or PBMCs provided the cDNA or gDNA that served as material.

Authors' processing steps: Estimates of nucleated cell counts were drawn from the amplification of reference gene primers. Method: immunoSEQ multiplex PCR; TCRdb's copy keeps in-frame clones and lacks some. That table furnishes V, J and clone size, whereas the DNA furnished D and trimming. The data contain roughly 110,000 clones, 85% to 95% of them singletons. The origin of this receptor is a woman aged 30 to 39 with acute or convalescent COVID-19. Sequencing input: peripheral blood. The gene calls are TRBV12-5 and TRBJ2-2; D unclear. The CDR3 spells CASGFHTLKNTGELFF. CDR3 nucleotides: TGTGCTAGTGGTTTCCATACGCTAAAAAACACCGGGGAGCTGTTTTTT.